This T cell receptor (beta chain) originates from a study of T cell clones after liver transplantation. In the study overall: Subjects received no induction therapy and standard immunosuppression until randomization at 12-24 months post-transplant.

V lost 1 base and J 4 bases, leaving 11 bases between the germline ends. The germline V gene has CDR1 SGHTA and CDR2 FQGNSA. The CDR3 spans 15 residues. TCRdb keeps only in-frame clones here, not all; method: immunoSEQ multiplex PCR. The sample holds nearly 55,000 clones; about 88% are singletons and the top ten take roughly 8%. The chain recombines TRBV7-2 with TRBJ1-5; D is undetermined. Material: CD4+ T cells from blood, obtained before liver transplant. This receptor was identified in a human donor who received a liver transplant. In DNA, the CDR3 is TGTGCCAGCAGCTTAGATCGGGCATTTAATCAGCCCCAGCATTTT. Its translation: CASSLDRAFNQPQHF. The variable domain in full, completed from reference TRBV7-2 and TRBJ1-5, reads GAGVSQSPSNKVTEKGKDVELRCDPISGHTALYWYRQSLGQGLEFLIYFQGNSAPDKSGLPSDRFSAERTGGSVSTLTIQRTQQEDSAVYLCASSLDRAFNQPQHFGDGTRLSIL.